The 24 T cell receptor beta chains reported below all come from one sample, sequenced in a study of human thymus T cells. Sequencing used immunoSEQ multiplex PCR; TCRdb keeps in-frame clones, though not all of them. The top ten hold roughly 0.024% of the sample, which has 120,000 or so clones, 90% to 95% seen once. Thymus pieces cut out during corrective heart surgery were the tissue that was used. Input material: thymus tissue. The receptors come from a boy under two years old with a congenital heart defect but otherwise immunologically healthy.

CDR3 loop: CAWSQGQGPYEQYF. The CDR3 coding sequence is TGTGCCTGGAGTCAGGGACAGGGTCCCTACGAGCAGTACTTC. The chain employs TRBV30 and TRBJ2-7, with 9 bases lining up with TRBD1. V shed 2 bases, J shed 2 bases, and the junction held 4 bases outside the gene matches. Germline V gene sequence: CDR1 GTSNPN, CDR2 SVGIG (reference sequence). The CDR3 has 14 residues.

The chain has TRBV7-2 and TRBJ1-4; no clear D. CDR1 is SGHTA and CDR2 is FQGNSA in the germline V gene. V lost 5 bases, J lost 8 bases, and 21 bases lay in between. CDR3 length equals 16 residues. In DNA form, the CDR3 reads TGTGCCAGCAGCCCCGTCCCCACCCAAAGGAAGGAAAAACTGTTTTTT. It is translated as CASSPVPTQRKEKLFF.

This sequence joins TRBV12-2 and TRBJ1-5. TRBV12-2 corresponds to a pseudogene. The CDR3 is 17 residues long. The CDR3: CASRQIYGGFGNQPQHF. The CDR3 DNA reads as TGTGCAAGTCGACAAATATACGGGGGGTTTGGCAATCAGCCCCAGCATTTT.

Comments on this clone: The sample has other DNA sequences that encode this CDR3 too. CDR3 protein: CASSLRDRGLLSNQPQHF. CDR3 nucleotides: TGTGCCAGCAGTCTCCGGGACAGGGGACTTTTGAGCAATCAGCCCCAGCATTTT. This sequence joins TRBV2 and TRBJ1-5; 10 bases fit TRBD1. CDR3 size: 18 residues. V dropped 5 bases and J dropped 1; count of bases not matched to a gene: 11. Germline lookup yields CDR1 SNHLY and CDR2 FYNNEI.

This chain uses TRBV12-2 with TRBJ1-2; the table's D call, TRBD1, has no DNA check behind it. TRBV12-2 is a known pseudogene. The CDR3 has 14 residues. The CDR3 sequence is CASRLVRKCNGYTF. CDR3 bases: TGTGCAAGTCGCTTAGTCAGGAAGTGTAATGGCTACACCTTC.

This sequence joins TRBV7-3 and TRBJ2-1; possible D gene TRBD2, 6 bases. Germline CDR1 reads SGHTA; CDR2 reads FQGTGA. Between the trimmed V and J ends, which lost 5 bases and 0 bases, there was a span of 14 bases. The CDR3 extends over 16 amino acids. CDR3 residues: CASSPGDSLSYNEQFF. Here the CDR3 DNA reads TGTGCCAGCAGCCCGGGGGACTCCCTCTCCTACAATGAGCAGTTCTTC. Full variable domain (outside the CDR3, taken from reference TRBV7-3 and TRBJ2-1): GAGVSQTPSNKVTEKGKYVELRCDPISGHTALYWYRQSLGQGPEFLIYFQGTGAADDSGLPNDRFFAVRPEGSVSTLKIQRTERGDSAVYLCASSPGDSLSYNEQFFGPGTRLTVL.

This chain uses TRBV6-5 with TRBJ1-2; D not certain. The germline V gene encodes CDR1 MNHEY and CDR2 SVGAGI. The V end lost 4 bases, the J end lost 3 bases, and 9 bases lay between the germline ends. The CDR3 runs to 13 residues. CDR3 loop: CASSLGGHYGYTF. CDR3 bases: TGTGCCAGCAGTTTAGGAGGGCACTATGGCTACACCTTC.

The gene calls are TRBV10-3 and TRBJ2-7; TRBD2 matches 13 bases. Unmatched junction bases numbered 11, after V lost 3 bases and J lost 6 bases. The CDR3 covers 17 residues. Germline assignment: CDR1 ENHRY and CDR2 SYGVKD. The CDR3: CAISEGLAGDPGCEQYF. CDR3 nucleotides: TGTGCCATCAGTGAAGGACTAGCGGGGGATCCGGGTTGCGAGCAGTACTTC.

The chain employs TRBV7-2 and TRBJ2-1; 15 positions match TRBD2. Germline CDR1 is SGHTA and CDR2 is FQGNSA. The CDR3 covers 17 residues. J lost 3 bases, V lost 3 bases, and 3 bases had no gene match. CDR3 nucleotides: TGTGCCAGCAGCTTCGGGACTAGCGGGGGGTGCTACAATGAGCAGTTCTTC. It yields the protein CASSFGTSGGCYNEQFF.

V and J are TRBV6-1 and TRBJ1-4; 9 bases align to TRBD1. V was pared by 2 bases and J by 6 bases, with 4 bases of the junction left unmatched. Germline V gene sequence: CDR1 MNHNS, CDR2 SASEGT. The CDR3 is 15 amino acids. The CDR3: CASSEPGQGDEKLFF. The CDR3 nucleotides read TGTGCCAGCAGTGAACCGGGACAGGGCGATGAAAAACTGTTTTTT.

A note on this clone: An end of the junction does not agree with germline; a read error may underlie this. The chain is built from TRBV5-1 and TRBJ2-5, with D uncertain. The germline CDR1 and CDR2 sequences are SGHRS and YFSETQ. This CDR3 is built from 13 residues. DNA of the CDR3: TGCGCCAGCAGCCCACTAACGCAAGGGACCCAGTACTTC. Amino acid sequence: CASSPLTQGTQYF.

The V gene is TRBV5-1, the J gene TRBJ1-5, with 7 bases identical to TRBD1. The CDR3 covers 15 residues. Germline assignment: CDR1 SGHRS and CDR2 YFSETQ. J was trimmed by 3 bases and V by 4 bases; bases with no gene match: 7. This CDR3 is CASSLTGQVNQPQHF. The CDR3 DNA sequence: TGCGCCAGCAGCCTCACTGGACAGGTCAATCAGCCCCAGCATTTT.

This chain connects TRBV25-1 to TRBJ1-3; TRBD1 matches 9 bases. CDR1 and CDR2 from the germline V gene are MGHDK and SYGVNS. The trim removed 6 bases at V and 4 bases at J, leaving 7 bases unmatched. This CDR3 is built from 15 residues. CDR3 bases: TGTGCCAGCAGGGATACAGGGGGCAGGGGAAACACCATATATTTT. The encoded protein is CASRDTGGRGNTIYF.

This chain links TRBV4-1 with TRBJ1-2; 9 bases match TRBD1. The CDR3 consists of 14 residues. Germline V gene sequence: CDR1 MGHRA, CDR2 YSYEKL. Trimming at V came to 2 bases and at J to 5 bases, leaving 3 bases not matched to a gene. The CDR3 DNA sequence: TGCGCCAGCAGCCAAAACAGGGGGCGGTATGGCTACACCTTC. Protein sequence: CASSQNRGRYGYTF.

The gene calls are TRBV2 and TRBJ2-1; no clear D gene. V was clipped by 0 bases and J by 4 bases, with 13 bases between them. From germline, CDR1 is SNHLY and CDR2 FYNNEI. The CDR3 is 16 amino acids. CDR3 in DNA: TGTGCCAGCAGTGAAGCGCCGGTAGTAGGGTACAATGAGCAGTTCTTC. Translated: CASSEAPVVGYNEQFF.

The rearrangement links TRBV25-1 to TRBJ2-5, with 9 bases matching TRBD2. Germline V gene data show CDR1 as MGHDK and CDR2 as SYGVNS. Trimming took 3 bases from V and 7 from J; bases not matched to a gene: 12. The CDR3 length is 16 residues. CDR3 protein: CASSEAGAGGRGTQYF. CDR3 DNA sequence: TGTGCCAGCAGTGAGGCGGGAGCGGGGGGCCGTGGGACCCAGTACTTC.

This chain's CDR3 is CASSLSRGNTGELFF. CDR3 coding DNA: TGCGCCAGCAGCTTGAGCCGGGGGAACACCGGGGAGCTGTTTTTT. This chain joins TRBV5-1 and TRBJ2-2; D perhaps matches TRBD2 (5 bases). The V end lost 1 base, the J end lost 1 base, and 8 bases lay between the germline ends. The CDR3 length is 15 residues. Germline V lookup: CDR1 SGHRS, CDR2 YFSETQ.

The rearrangement joins TRBV5-6 to TRBJ2-3; D possibly uses TRBD1 or TRBD2 (5 bases each). V shed 4 bases and J shed 0 bases, with 15 bases lying between them. CDR1 and CDR2 from the germline V gene are SGHDT and YYEEEE. The CDR3 runs 16 residues. CDR3 region: CASSDGTAASTDTQYF. CDR3 coding DNA: TGTGCCAGCAGCGACGGGACCGCTGCTAGCACAGATACGCAGTATTTT.

V and J are TRBV5-1 and TRBJ2-1; D is perhaps TRBD2 (6 bases). Trimming removed 4 bases from V and 12 bases from J, with 11 bases in between. The germline gives CDR1 SGHRS, CDR2 YFSETQ. This CDR3 has 11 residues. Here the CDR3 reads CASSTSQGQFF. Written as DNA, the CDR3 is TGCGCCAGCAGCACTAGCCAGGGGCAGTTCTTC.

The chain is built from TRBV6-1 and TRBJ2-2, with TRBD2 identical over 15 bases. From germline, CDR1 is MNHNS and CDR2 SASEGT. Losses at the gene ends were 1 base for V and 0 bases for J; bases not matched to a gene: 15. The CDR3 has 23 amino acids. The CDR3 sequence: CASSEGPVRTSGGALSNTGELFF. The CDR3 bases are TGTGCCAGCAGTGAAGGCCCGGTCCGGACTAGCGGGGGGGCCCTCTCGAACACCGGGGAGCTGTTTTTT.

The chain is built from TRBV19 and TRBJ2-5; D remains unclear. The ends were cut back, 6 bases at V and 3 bases at J, with 11 bases in the middle. This CDR3 has 13 amino acids. CDR1 LNHDA and CDR2 SQIVND come from the germline V gene (reference sequence). The CDR3 protein is CASSSLQEETQYF. The CDR3 DNA reads as TGTGCCAGTAGCTCCCTCCAAGAAGAGACCCAGTACTTC.

J is TRBJ2-2 and V is TRBV5-6; 7 nucleotides match TRBD2. V lost 4 bases to trimming and J lost 7 bases; unmatched junction nucleotides: 4. The germline V gene encodes CDR1 SGHDT and CDR2 YYEEEE. This CDR3 is 13 amino acids long. CDR3 amino acids: CASSQTSDGELFF. The CDR3 bases are TGTGCCAGCAGCCAAACTAGCGACGGGGAGCTGTTTTTT. Full variable domain (rest looked up from reference TRBV5-6 and TRBJ2-2): DAGVTQSPTHLIKTRGQQVTLRCSPKSGHDTVSWYQQALGQGPQFIFQYYEEEERQRGNFPDRFSGHQFPNYSSELNVNALLLGDSALYLCASSQTSDGELFFGEGSRLTVL.

The CDR3 reads CASSLAPPSGEQYF. In nucleotides, the CDR3 is TGTGCCAGCAGCTTGGCTCCCCCCTCCGGCGAGCAGTACTTC. The chain couples TRBV5-4 to TRBJ2-7; no definite D call. The germline V gene has CDR1 SGHNT and CDR2 YYREEE (reference sequence). The V gene lost 0 bases and the J gene lost 6 bases, with 13 bases spanning the gap. The CDR3 is 14 amino acids. Drawing the rest from reference TRBV5-4 and TRBJ2-7, the complete variable domain is ETGVTQSPTHLIKTRGQQVTLRCSSQSGHNTVSWYQQALGQGPQFIFQYYREEENGRGNFPPRFSGLQFPNYSSELNVNALELDDSALYLCASSLAPPSGEQYFGPGTRLTVT.

For the CDR3, the DNA is TGTGCCAGCAGCCTCGGTCCGGGATCCGTGACTGAAGCTTTCTTT. Translating it yields CASSLGPGSVTEAFF. The chain uses TRBV7-9 and TRBJ1-1, with no clear D. Germline CDR1 reads SEHNR; CDR2 reads FQNEAQ (reference sequence). The V and J ends lost 5 bases and 5 bases respectively, with 18 bases between them. The CDR3 spans 15 residues. Complete variable domain (other parts from reference TRBV7-9 and TRBJ1-1): DTGVSQNPRHKITKRGQNVTFRCDPISEHNRLYWYRQTLGQGPEFLTYFQNEAQLEKSRLLSDRFSAERPKGSFSTLEIQRTEQGDSAMYLCASSLGPGSVTEAFFGQGTRLTVV.